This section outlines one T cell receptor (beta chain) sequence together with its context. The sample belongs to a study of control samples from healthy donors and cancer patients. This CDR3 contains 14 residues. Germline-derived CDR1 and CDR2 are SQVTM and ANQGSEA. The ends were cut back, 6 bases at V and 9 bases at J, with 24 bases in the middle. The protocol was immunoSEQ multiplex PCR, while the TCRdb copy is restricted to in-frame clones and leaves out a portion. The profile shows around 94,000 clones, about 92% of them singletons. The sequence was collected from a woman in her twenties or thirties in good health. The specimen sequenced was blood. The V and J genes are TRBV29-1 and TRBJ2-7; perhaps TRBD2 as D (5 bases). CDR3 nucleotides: TGCAGCGTGACCGGACCTGGGAGAGTAAGTGGGCAGTACTTC. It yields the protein CSVTGPGRVSGQYF.